Listed here are 18 T cell receptor beta chains from one sample, sequenced in a study of blood T cell repertoires in COVID-19. Method: immunoSEQ multiplex PCR; TCRdb's copy keeps in-frame clones and lacks some. In the table there are approximately 160,000 clones, almost 85% of which are singletons. What was sequenced was peripheral blood. The receptors shown here come from a middle-aged man who had recovered from COVID-19.

The gene calls are TRBV7-6 and TRBJ2-3, with D possibly matching TRBD2 (6 bases). CDR1 SGHVS and CDR2 FNYEAQ come from the germline V gene. The CDR3 is 14 residues long. Trimming took off 4 bases at V and 0 bases at J, with 8 bases between the two ends. The CDR3 coding sequence is TGTGCCAGCAGCTCGGGACTCAGCACAGATACGCAGTATTTT. Its protein product is CASSSGLSTDTQYF.

The rearrangement joins TRBV18 to TRBJ2-5, with D perhaps matching TRBD2 (5 bases). V lost 0 bases, J lost 0 bases, and 8 bases lay in between. The CDR3 has 15 residues. Germline V CDR1 and CDR2: KGHSH, LQKENI. CDR3 residues: CASSPPGKYQETQYF. DNA of the CDR3: TGTGCCAGCTCACCACCCGGGAAGTACCAAGAGACCCAGTACTTC.

The V gene is TRBV7-2, the J gene TRBJ2-7, with 9 positions matching TRBD1. The J segment lost 0 bases and the V segment lost 4 bases, leaving 4 bases of the junction unmatched. CDR1 and CDR2 from the germline V gene are SGHTA and FQGNSA. There are 15 residues in the CDR3. CDR3 protein: CASSSRTGDSYEQYF. The CDR3, as DNA: TGTGCCAGCAGCTCTAGGACAGGGGACTCCTACGAGCAGTACTTC. Together with reference TRBV7-2 and TRBJ2-7, the CDR3 gives the full variable domain: GAGVSQSPSNKVTEKGKDVELRCDPISGHTALYWYRQSLGQGLEFLIYFQGNSAPDKSGLPSDRFSAERTGGSVSTLTIQRTQQEDSAVYLCASSSRTGDSYEQYFGPGTRLTVT.

The chain is built from TRBV5-5 and TRBJ2-1; weak D call: TRBD2 (6 bases). From germline, CDR1 is SGHKS and CDR2 YYEKEE (reference sequence). The CDR3 length is 16 residues. Trimming took 1 base from V and 2 from J, leaving 13 bases between them. Here the CDR3 reads CASSLRGGSTYNEQFF. In DNA, the CDR3 is TGTGCCAGCAGCTTGCGCGGAGGGAGTACCTACAATGAGCAGTTCTTC.

The CDR3 loop is CLAGGLTDTQYF. CDR3 bases: TGCCTGGCGGGGGGCCTCACAGATACGCAGTATTTT. The chain employs TRBV29-1 and TRBJ2-3, with 8 bases lining up with TRBD2. This CDR3 region has 12 residues. Germline V gives CDR1 SQVTM, CDR2 ANQGSEA.

The CDR3 DNA is TGTGCCAGCAGTGACGGTGGGGGACAGGGTAGCAATGAGCAGTTCTTC. This translates into CASSDGGGQGSNEQFF. This chain uses TRBV6-4 with TRBJ2-1; 9 nucleotides agree with TRBD1. V shed 2 bases, J shed 6 bases, and the junction held 8 bases outside the gene matches. There are 16 residues in the CDR3. Germline V gene sequence: CDR1 MRHNA, CDR2 SNTAGT.

The V gene is TRBV7-2, the J gene TRBJ1-6; unclear D gene. V was trimmed by 6 bases and J by 4 bases, leaving 13 bases between them. Germline V gene data show CDR1 as SGHTA and CDR2 as FQGNSA. The CDR3 sequence is 15 residues long. Here the CDR3 reads CASRRAGIYNSPLHF. The DNA of the CDR3 is TGTGCCAGCAGGAGGGCGGGGATTTATAATTCACCCCTCCACTTT.

The gene calls are TRBV7-7 and TRBJ2-2, with D perhaps matching TRBD1 (6 bases). CDR1 and CDR2 (germline): SSHAT, FNYEAQ (reference sequence). The CDR3 is 15 amino acids. The CDR3 reads CASRPAGVPTGELFF. CDR3 bases: TGTGCTAGCCGACCGGCAGGGGTTCCCACCGGGGAGCTGTTTTTT.

The chain is built from TRBV9 and TRBJ2-1; D is undetermined. Germline V gives CDR1 SGDLS, CDR2 YYNGEE. The CDR3 spans 13 residues. Between the trimmed V and J ends, which lost 3 bases and 6 bases, there was a span of 10 bases. The CDR3 loop is CASSEPVSNEQFF. For the CDR3, the DNA is TGTGCCAGCAGCGAACCAGTCAGCAATGAGCAGTTCTTC.

This clone came up a few times. The V gene is TRBV5-1, the J gene TRBJ1-2; 7 positions match TRBD1. CDR1 SGHRS and CDR2 YFSETQ come from the germline V gene. With V trimmed by 4 bases and J by 5 bases, 11 bases remained unmatched. The CDR3 sequence is 15 residues long. In DNA, the CDR3 is TGCGCCAGCAGCCTCTCCGGGACAGTGATGTATGGCTACACCTTC. Amino acids: CASSLSGTVMYGYTF.

This clone was counted once. The chain recombines TRBV29-1 with TRBJ1-2; D is unclear. Germline V lookup: CDR1 SQVTM, CDR2 ANQGSEA. This CDR3 comprises 11 residues. Trimming shortened V by 4 bases and J by 8 bases, and 11 bases separated the two germline ends. CDR3 sequence (DNA): TGCAGCGTTGTACGTGGGGAGGGCTACACCTTC. As protein: CSVVRGEGYTF. Using reference TRBV29-1 and TRBJ1-2 for the parts outside the CDR3, the full variable domain is SAVISQKPSRDICQRGTSLTIQCQVDSQVTMMFWYRQQPGQSLTLIATANQGSEATYESGFVIDKFPISRPNLTFSTLTVSNMSPEDSSIYLCSVVRGEGYTFGSGTRLTVV.

The rearrangement uses TRBV9 and TRBJ2-2; 7 positions match TRBD1. In germline, CDR1 is SGDLS, CDR2 YYNGEE. This CDR3 spans 15 amino acids. Unmatched junction bases numbered 2, after V lost 1 base and J lost 2 bases. The CDR3 loop is CASSVRGRNTGELFF. The CDR3, as DNA: TGTGCCAGCAGCGTAAGGGGGCGAAACACCGGGGAGCTGTTTTTT.

V is TRBV4-2 and J is TRBJ2-1; D might be TRBD2 (5 bases). The CDR3 loop spans 15 amino acids. Germline CDR1 and CDR2: LGHNA and YNFKEQ. Trimming stripped 1 base from V and 6 bases from J, with 13 bases between. The CDR3 loop is CASSQVSRGGNEQFF. The CDR3 DNA sequence: TGTGCCAGCAGCCAAGTTTCGCGCGGAGGCAATGAGCAGTTCTTC.

The chain links TRBV7-2 to TRBJ2-7; the D gene is possibly TRBD2 (5 bases). Germline V gene lookup returns CDR1 SGHTA and CDR2 FQGNSA. The CDR3 consists of 17 residues. Trimming took off 1 base at V and 0 bases at J, with 16 bases between the two ends. For the CDR3, the DNA is TGTGCCAGCAGCTTAGGGTTAGCGTCCAGGAGCTCCTACGAGCAGTACTTC. Translation: CASSLGLASRSSYEQYF.

This chain uses TRBV11-1 with TRBJ2-7; D perhaps matches TRBD2 (5 bases). In germline, CDR1 is SGHAT, CDR2 FQDESV (reference sequence). The CDR3 contains 13 residues. The V and J ends lost 1 base and 6 bases respectively, with 10 bases between them. CDR3 nucleotides: TGTGCCAGCAGCTTAGTTCTGGGGAGCGAGCAGTACTTC. Translated, it gives CASSLVLGSEQYF.

This rearrangement joins TRBV15 to TRBJ1-1; TRBD1 might be the D (5 bases). The CDR3 covers 13 residues. Germline CDR1 reads LNHNV; CDR2 reads YYDKDF (reference sequence). V was cut by 1 base and J by 11 bases, with 14 bases left in between. The CDR3 reads CATSRVMTAGAFF. The CDR3 DNA sequence: TGTGCCACCAGCAGAGTTATGACAGCCGGCGCTTTCTTT.

The chain employs TRBV18 and TRBJ1-1, with a possible D match to TRBD1 (6 bases). V was shortened by 1 base and J by 10 bases, with 13 bases between the two germline ends. Germline lookup yields CDR1 KGHSH and CDR2 LQKENI. The CDR3 runs to 13 residues. The CDR3 protein is CASSPRGGLRAFF. The CDR3 nucleotides are TGTGCCAGCTCACCACGGGGGGGGCTGAGAGCTTTCTTT. Looking up the rest from reference TRBV18 and TRBJ1-1 gives the full variable domain: NAGVMQNPRHLVRRRGQEARLRCSPMKGHSHVYWYRQLPEEGLKFMVYLQKENIIDESGMPKERFSAEFPKEGPSILRIQQVVRGDSAAYFCASSPRGGLRAFFGQGTRLTVV.

The V and J genes are TRBV7-5 and TRBJ2-3; the table gives TRBD2 as D, unverified against the DNA. TRBV7-5 constitutes a pseudogene. The CDR3 consists of 13 residues. Here the CDR3 reads CARSLVPPDTQYF. As DNA, the CDR3 is TGTGCCAGAAGCTTAGTCCCCCCGGATACGCAGTATTTT.